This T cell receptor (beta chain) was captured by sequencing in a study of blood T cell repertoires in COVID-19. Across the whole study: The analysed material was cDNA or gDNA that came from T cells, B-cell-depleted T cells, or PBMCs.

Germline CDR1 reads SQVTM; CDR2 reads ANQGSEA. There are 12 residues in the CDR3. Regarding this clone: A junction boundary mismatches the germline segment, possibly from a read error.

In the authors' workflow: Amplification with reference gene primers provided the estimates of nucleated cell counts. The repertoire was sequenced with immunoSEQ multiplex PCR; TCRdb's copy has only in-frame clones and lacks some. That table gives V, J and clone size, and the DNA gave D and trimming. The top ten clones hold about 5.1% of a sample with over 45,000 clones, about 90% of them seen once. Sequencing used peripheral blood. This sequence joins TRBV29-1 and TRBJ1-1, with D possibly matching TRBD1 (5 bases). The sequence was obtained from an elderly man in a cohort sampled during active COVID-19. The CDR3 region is CSVEEAGAEAFF. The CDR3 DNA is TGCAGCGTCGAAGAAGCGGGGGCTGAAGCTTTCTTT. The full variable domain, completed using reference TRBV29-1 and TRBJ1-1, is SAVISQKPSRDICQRGTSLTIQCQVDSQVTMMFWYRQQPGQSLTLIATANQGSEATYESGFVIDKFPISRPNLTFSTLTVSNMSPEDSSIYLCSVEEAGAEAFFGQGTRLTVV.